Shown below are 29 T cell receptor beta chains from a single sample sequenced in a study of shared clonotypes between healthy human individuals. Libraries were prepared by immunoSEQ multiplex PCR; TCRdb keeps only in-frame clonotypes and omits some of them. Among approximately 2.5 million clones listed, over 85% were seen once. Input material: naive CD4+ T cells from PBMCs. Subset of the sample: CD45RA+ positively selected. The receptors stem from a man between 18 and 35 years old in good health. Some clones in this sample may be carry-over from other donors' samples.

The V gene is TRBV14, the J gene TRBJ2-7; 10 nucleotides match TRBD2. CDR3 length: 15 residues. Trimming cost V 0 bases and J 4 bases; bases outside gene matches: 3. Germline V gene sequence: CDR1 SGHDN, CDR2 FVKESK. CDR3 protein: CASSQEASGRYEQYF. The CDR3 DNA sequence: TGTGCCAGCAGCCAAGAGGCTAGCGGGAGATACGAGCAGTACTTC. Filled out from reference TRBV14 and TRBJ2-7, the complete variable domain reads EAGVTQFPSHSVIEKGQTVTLRCDPISGHDNLYWYRRVMGKEIKFLLHFVKESKQDESGMPNNRFLAERTGGTYSTLKVQPAELEDSGVYFCASSQEASGRYEQYFGPGTRLTVT.

The chain carries TRBV5-1 and TRBJ1-2; D perhaps matches TRBD1 (6 bases). This CDR3 has 15 residues. V was shortened by 4 bases and J by 5 bases, with 18 bases between the two germline ends. Germline CDR1 SGHRS, CDR2 YFSETQ. The CDR3 reads CASSPGRGGEYGYTF. CDR3 nucleotide sequence: TGCGCCAGCAGCCCGGGCAGGGGTGGGGAGTATGGCTACACCTTC.

The chain links TRBV28 to TRBJ2-7; 10 bases fit TRBD2. This CDR3 region has 15 residues. Germline V gene data show CDR1 as MDHEN and CDR2 as SYDVKM. Losses at the gene ends were 4 bases for V and 3 bases for J; bases not matched to a gene: 6. This CDR3 is CASSSAGGRNYEQYF. DNA for the CDR3: TGTGCCAGCAGTTCAGCGGGAGGGCGCAACTACGAGCAGTACTTC.

The gene calls are TRBV5-8 and TRBJ2-3; D unresolved. Germline V gene lookup returns CDR1 SGHTS and CDR2 YDEGEE. The CDR3 runs to 13 residues. V was pared by 4 bases and J by 6 bases, with 12 bases between. The CDR3 loop reads CASSVRPPDTQYF. Here the CDR3 DNA reads TGTGCCAGCAGCGTACGTCCCCCTGATACGCAGTATTTT. The whole variable domain, filled in from reference TRBV5-8 and TRBJ2-3, reads EAGVTQSPTHLIKTRGQQATLRCSPISGHTSVYWYQQALGLGLQFLLWYDEGEERNRGNFPPRFSGRQFPNYSSELNVNALELEDSALYLCASSVRPPDTQYFGPGTRLTVL.

This sequence joins TRBV29-1 and TRBJ2-1; 7 bases line up with TRBD2. Germline CDR1 and CDR2: SQVTM and ANQGSEA. V trimming: 8 bases; J trimming: 7 bases; junction bases outside the gene matches: 26. The CDR3 runs to 18 residues. This CDR3 reads CSTNLLSRGEGGENEQFF. CDR3 nucleotide sequence: TGCAGCACGAATCTTCTCAGTCGGGGAGAGGGAGGGGAGAATGAGCAGTTCTTC.

The chain has TRBV6-1 and TRBJ2-7; 8 positions agree with TRBD1. J was trimmed by 1 base and V by 6 bases; bases with no gene match: 8. Germline V gene data show CDR1 as MNHNS and CDR2 as SASEGT. This CDR3 spans 15 amino acids. The CDR3: CASRWDRQGSYEQYF. DNA of the CDR3: TGTGCCAGCAGGTGGGACAGGCAGGGATCCTACGAGCAGTACTTC.

V is TRBV5-1 and J is TRBJ2-5; D might be TRBD1 (6 bases). This CDR3 contains 13 residues. V was shortened by 6 bases and J by 3 bases, with 12 bases between the two germline ends. CDR1 and CDR2 from the germline V gene are SGHRS and YFSETQ. As DNA, the CDR3 is TGCGCCAGCACACTACAGGGAGAAGAGACCCAGTACTTC. It codes for CASTLQGEETQYF. The variable domain in full, completed from reference TRBV5-1 and TRBJ2-5, reads KAGVTQTPRYLIKTRGQQVTLSCSPISGHRSVSWYQQTPGQGLQFLFEYFSETQRNKGNFPGRFSGRQFSNSRSEMNVSTLELGDSALYLCASTLQGEETQYFGPGTRLLVL.

Of note for this clone: The junction departs from germline at one end; a sequencing error may be responsible. The chain carries TRBV25-1 and TRBJ1-4, with TRBD1 matching 7 bases. The CDR3 contains 15 residues. Germline V gives CDR1 MGHDK, CDR2 SYGVNS. The CDR3 DNA is TGTGCCAGCAGTGCCCGGACAGGTCCTAAGGAAAAACTGTTTTTT. This codes for CASSARTGPKEKLFF.

CDR3 nucleotides: TGTGCCAGCAGGTTCCTAGGGGGAAAAGCGGAGACCCAGTACTTC. Its protein product is CASRFLGGKAETQYF. The J gene is TRBJ2-5, the V gene TRBV5-4; tentative D call: TRBD1 (6 bases). Between the trimmed V and J ends, which lost 5 bases and 5 bases, there was a span of 19 bases. The CDR3 has 15 residues. Germline lookup yields CDR1 SGHNT and CDR2 YYREEE (reference sequence).

Of note for this clone: This sample also contains other DNA sequences that code for the same CDR3. J is TRBJ2-1 and V is TRBV18; D perhaps matches TRBD2 (5 bases). V lost 2 bases to trimming and J lost 0 bases, with 5 bases between them. Looked up from germline, CDR1 is KGHSH and CDR2 is LQKENI. CDR3 length: 14 amino acids. This chain's CDR3 is CASSPDYSYNEQFF. CDR3 bases: TGTGCCAGCTCACCAGACTACTCCTACAATGAGCAGTTCTTC.

The V and J genes are TRBV27 and TRBJ2-1; 7 nucleotides align to TRBD2. J lost 5 bases, V lost 6 bases, and 7 bases had no gene match. The CDR3 sequence is 14 residues long. The germline CDR1 and CDR2 sequences are MNHEY and SMNVEV (reference sequence). The CDR3 DNA is TGTGCCAGCAGGCCTAGCGGAAAAAACAATGAGCAGTTCTTC. Amino acids: CASRPSGKNNEQFF.

The chain recombines TRBV5-6 with TRBJ1-1; D uncertain. The CDR3 sequence is 13 residues long. V lost 5 bases and J 3 bases, leaving 11 bases between the germline ends. Germline V gene lookup returns CDR1 SGHDT and CDR2 YYEEEE. The CDR3 DNA reads TGTGCCAGCAGTCGAAGGGCCGACACTGAAGCTTTCTTT. Its translation is CASSRRADTEAFF.

The genes are TRBV19 and TRBJ2-6; D perhaps matches TRBD2 (6 bases). V was pared by 4 bases and J by 2 bases, with 12 bases between. There are 16 residues in the CDR3. In germline, CDR1 is LNHDA, CDR2 SQIVND (reference sequence). DNA for the CDR3: TGTGCCAGTAGTAAGCGGGCTCCCACTGGGGCCAACGTCCTGACTTTC. It translates to CASSKRAPTGANVLTF.

The gene calls are TRBV18 and TRBJ1-4, with D possibly being TRBD1 (5 bases). Germline V lookup: CDR1 KGHSH, CDR2 LQKENI. Trimming removed 5 bases at V and 8 bases at J, with 15 bases between. The CDR3 contains 14 residues. DNA of the CDR3: TGTGCCAGCTCAAAAAGCGGAGGGGAGGAAAAACTGTTTTTT. It codes for CASSKSGGEEKLFF.

The count of this clone is one. At one of its ends the junction is not consistent with the germline gene, which may arise from a read error. This rearrangement joins TRBV29-1 to TRBJ1-2; the D is unclear. This CDR3 is built from 11 residues. Germline values: CDR1 SQVTM, CDR2 ANQGSEA. CDR3 residues: CSVERREDYSF. The CDR3 DNA sequence: TGCAGCGTTGAAAGGCGTGAGGATTACTCCTTC.

CDR3 amino acids: CASSGTVNEQFF. Written as DNA, the CDR3 is TGTGCCAGCAGTGGGACAGTGAATGAGCAGTTCTTC. V gene TRBV2 combines with J gene TRBJ2-1; D possibly corresponds to TRBD1 (6 bases). This CDR3 region has 12 residues. V lost 4 bases, J lost 7 bases, and 8 bases lay in between. Germline loops: CDR1 SNHLY, CDR2 FYNNEI.

The chain links TRBV7-2 to TRBJ2-3; TRBD2 agrees at 10 bases. V trimming: 4 bases; J trimming: 4 bases; junction bases outside the gene matches: 8. The germline V gene has CDR1 SGHTA and CDR2 FQGNSA. The CDR3 extends over 16 amino acids. The CDR3 DNA reads as TGTGCCAGCAGCTCAAGAGTAGCGGGGGGACCAGATACGCAGTATTTT. It encodes CASSSRVAGGPDTQYF.

This chain links TRBV5-1 with TRBJ1-3, with D unresolved. Germline assignment: CDR1 SGHRS and CDR2 YFSETQ. The CDR3 spans 17 residues. Deletions cut 1 base from V and 2 bases from J, with 16 bases between. CDR3 amino acids: CASSLYGVASPGNTIYF. The CDR3 DNA is TGCGCCAGCAGCTTGTATGGGGTTGCATCGCCTGGAAACACCATATATTTT.

The chain couples TRBV5-4 to TRBJ2-3, with TRBD1 identical over 8 bases. This CDR3 has 14 residues. Germline V lookup: CDR1 SGHNT, CDR2 YYREEE (reference sequence). After removal of 3 bases from V and 6 bases from J, the junction contained 6 bases not matched to a gene. CDR3: CASSSPGGWDTQYF. DNA of the CDR3: TGTGCCAGCAGCTCACCAGGGGGCTGGGATACGCAGTATTTT.

The chain employs TRBV5-4 and TRBJ2-7; D tentatively fits TRBD1 or TRBD2 (5 bases each). Germline V gene sequence: CDR1 SGHNT, CDR2 YYREEE (reference sequence). The CDR3 is made up of 15 amino acids. Trimming removed 4 bases from V and 0 bases from J, with 14 bases in between. In DNA, the CDR3 is TGTGCCAGCAGCCCCGCAGGGAGCCGCTCCTACGAGCAGTACTTC. It is translated as CASSPAGSRSYEQYF.

The genes are TRBV23-1 and TRBJ1-5; D gene ambiguous. TRBV23-1 is noted as an ORF with a role that remains uncertain. V was clipped by 0 bases and J by 1 base, with 13 bases between them. The CDR3 spans 17 residues. CDR3: CASSQSSRITSNQPQHF. The DNA of the CDR3 is TGCGCCAGCAGTCAATCATCACGGATTACGAGCAATCAGCCCCAGCATTTT.

The V and J genes are TRBV5-1 and TRBJ2-1; D assignment may be TRBD1 or TRBD2 (5 bases each). V shed 5 bases and J shed 1 base, with 13 bases lying between them. The germline V gene encodes CDR1 SGHRS and CDR2 YFSETQ. CDR3 length: 15 residues. CDR3 sequence: CASRAGTSSYNEQFF. CDR3 coding DNA: TGCGCCAGCAGGGCCGGGACGAGTTCCTACAATGAGCAGTTCTTC.

This clone was detected once. This chain joins TRBV19 and TRBJ1-5, with unresolved D. CDR1 LNHDA and CDR2 SQIVND come from the germline V gene (reference sequence). V lost 1 base to trimming and J lost 4 bases, with 14 bases between them. CDR3 length equals 16 residues. CDR3 protein: CASSIANQMKNQPQHF. The CDR3 DNA reads as TGTGCCAGTAGTATAGCGAACCAGATGAAAAATCAGCCCCAGCATTTT.

The V and J genes are TRBV5-1 and TRBJ2-5, with 7 bases identical to TRBD1. The CDR3 has 15 amino acids. Trimming took 4 bases from V and 5 from J; bases not matched to a gene: 11. In germline, CDR1 is SGHRS, CDR2 YFSETQ. In nucleotides, the CDR3 is TGCGCCAGCAGCCAGGGGACAGCCTGGGGGGAGACCCAGTACTTC. This codes for CASSQGTAWGETQYF.

V gene TRBV27 combines with J gene TRBJ2-7; tentatively, D is TRBD1 or TRBD2 (6 bases each). The germline V and J ends were trimmed by 7 bases and 4 bases, with 17 bases remaining between them. The CDR3 runs 14 residues. Germline CDR1 reads MNHEY; CDR2 reads SMNVEV (reference sequence). For the CDR3, the DNA is TGTGCCAGCAAGGTTGGGGGGCGCAAATACGAGCAGTACTTC. This sequence encodes CASKVGGRKYEQYF.

This chain connects TRBV5-1 to TRBJ1-1; the D gene is possibly TRBD1 (5 bases). The CDR3 has 15 amino acids. Trimming took 0 bases from V and 3 from J, leaving 12 bases between them. Germline V gene sequence: CDR1 SGHRS, CDR2 YFSETQ. As DNA, the CDR3 is TGCGCCAGCAGCTTGGCCCAGGGAGGCGACACTGAAGCTTTCTTT. Amino acids: CASSLAQGGDTEAFF. Complete variable domain (other parts from reference TRBV5-1 and TRBJ1-1): KAGVTQTPRYLIKTRGQQVTLSCSPISGHRSVSWYQQTPGQGLQFLFEYFSETQRNKGNFPGRFSGRQFSNSRSEMNVSTLELGDSALYLCASSLAQGGDTEAFFGQGTRLTVV.

The chain uses TRBV11-2 and TRBJ1-6, with D unclear. The CDR3 has 14 amino acids. V was pared by 7 bases and J by 8 bases, with 15 bases between. CDR1 and CDR2 from the germline V gene are SGHAT and FQNNGV. The CDR3 loop is CASTQPAPHSPLHF. In DNA form, the CDR3 reads TGTGCCAGCACCCAGCCGGCTCCCCATTCACCCCTCCACTTT.

This chain links TRBV6-1 with TRBJ2-1; 10 nucleotides agree with TRBD1. J gave up 4 bases and V 4 bases, and 4 bases lay outside the gene matches. The germline V gene encodes CDR1 MNHNS and CDR2 SASEGT. The CDR3 contains 15 residues. CDR3: CASSGGTGAYNEQFF. For the CDR3, the DNA is TGTGCCAGCAGTGGAGGGACAGGGGCATACAATGAGCAGTTCTTC.

The sample holds one count of this clone. The rearrangement joins TRBV4-3 to TRBJ2-1, with D possibly matching TRBD1 (5 bases). Looked up from germline, CDR1 is LGHNA and CDR2 is YSLEER. CDR3 length: 15 residues. Trimming pared 3 bases from V and 0 bases from J, leaving 9 bases between. The CDR3 nucleotides read TGCGCCAGCAGCCACGACAGTGGCTCCTACAATGAGCAGTTCTTC. It is translated as CASSHDSGSYNEQFF.